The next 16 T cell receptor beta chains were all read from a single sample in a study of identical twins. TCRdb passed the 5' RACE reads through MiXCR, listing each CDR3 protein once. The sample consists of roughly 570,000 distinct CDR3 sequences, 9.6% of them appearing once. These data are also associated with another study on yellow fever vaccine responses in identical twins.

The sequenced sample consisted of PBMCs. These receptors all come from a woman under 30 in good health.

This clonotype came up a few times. The DNA for the CDR3 is TGCAGTGCTAGAGCGGCGGATGCGGGCACCGGGGAGCTGTTTTTT. It yields the protein CSARAADAGTGELFF. This sequence joins TRBV20-1 and TRBJ2-2; D is possibly TRBD2 (5 bases). The CDR3 is made up of 15 amino acids. The V end was cut by 1 base, the J end by 4 bases, with 13 bases between. The germline gives CDR1 DFQATT, CDR2 SNEGSKA (reference sequence).

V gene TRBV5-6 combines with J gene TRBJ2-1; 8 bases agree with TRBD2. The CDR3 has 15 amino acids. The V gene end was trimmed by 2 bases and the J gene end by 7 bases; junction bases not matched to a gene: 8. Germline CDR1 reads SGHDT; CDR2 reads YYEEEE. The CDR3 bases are TGTGCCAGCAGCTTACCAGCGGGAGTCAGGAATGAGCAGTTCTTC. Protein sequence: CASSLPAGVRNEQFF.

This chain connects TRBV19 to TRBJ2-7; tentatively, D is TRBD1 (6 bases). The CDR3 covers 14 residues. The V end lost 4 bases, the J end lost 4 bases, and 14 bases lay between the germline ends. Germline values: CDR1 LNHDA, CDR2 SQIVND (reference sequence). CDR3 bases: TGTGCCAGTAGTAACCGGGACACCATATACGAGCAGTACTTC. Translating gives CASSNRDTIYEQYF.

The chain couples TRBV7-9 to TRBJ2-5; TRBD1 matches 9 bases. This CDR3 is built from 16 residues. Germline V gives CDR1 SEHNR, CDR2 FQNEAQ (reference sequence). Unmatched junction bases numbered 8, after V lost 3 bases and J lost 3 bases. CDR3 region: CASSFPRDRVEETQYF. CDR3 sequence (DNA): TGTGCCAGCAGCTTCCCCCGGGACAGGGTTGAAGAGACCCAGTACTTC.

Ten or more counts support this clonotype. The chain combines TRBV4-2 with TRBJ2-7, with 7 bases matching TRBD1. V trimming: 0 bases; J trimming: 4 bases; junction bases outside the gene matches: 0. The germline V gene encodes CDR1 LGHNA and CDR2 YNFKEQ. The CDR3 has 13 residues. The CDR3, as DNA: TGTGCCAGCAGCCAAGAACAGGGGTACGAGCAGTACTTC. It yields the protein CASSQEQGYEQYF.

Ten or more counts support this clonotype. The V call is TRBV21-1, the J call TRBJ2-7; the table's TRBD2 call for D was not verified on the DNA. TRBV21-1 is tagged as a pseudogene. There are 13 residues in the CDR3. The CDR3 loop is CASSKRTKHEQYF. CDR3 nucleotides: TGTGCCAGCAGCAAAAGGACTAAACACGAGCAGTACTTC.

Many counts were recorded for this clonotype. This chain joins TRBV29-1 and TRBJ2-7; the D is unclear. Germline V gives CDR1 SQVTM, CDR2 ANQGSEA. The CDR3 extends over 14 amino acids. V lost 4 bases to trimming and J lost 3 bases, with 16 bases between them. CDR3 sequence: CSVGGSTTGYEQYF. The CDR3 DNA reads TGCAGCGTTGGGGGTTCTACGACGGGCTACGAGCAGTACTTC.

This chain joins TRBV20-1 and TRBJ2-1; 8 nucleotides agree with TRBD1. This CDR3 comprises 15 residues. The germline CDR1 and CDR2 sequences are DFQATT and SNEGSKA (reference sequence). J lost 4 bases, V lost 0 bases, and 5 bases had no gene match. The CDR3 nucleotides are TGCAGTGCTAGAGATCGGACAGGGTATTACAATGAGCAGTTCTTC. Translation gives CSARDRTGYYNEQFF.

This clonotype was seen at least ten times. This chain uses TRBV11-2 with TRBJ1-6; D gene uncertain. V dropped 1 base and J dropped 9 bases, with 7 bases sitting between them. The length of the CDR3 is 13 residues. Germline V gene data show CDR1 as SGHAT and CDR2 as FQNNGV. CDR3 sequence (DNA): TGTGCCAGCAGCTTAGCTTGGGGTTCACCCCTCCACTTT. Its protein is CASSLAWGSPLHF.

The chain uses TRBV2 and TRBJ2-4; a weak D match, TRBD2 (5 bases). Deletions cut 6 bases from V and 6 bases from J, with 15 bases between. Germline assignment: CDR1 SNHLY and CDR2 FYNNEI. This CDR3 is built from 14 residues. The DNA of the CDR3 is TGTGCCAGCAGCCCCGGGAACCCCCCAAACATTCAGTACTTC. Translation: CASSPGNPPNIQYF.

CDR3 bases: TGTGCCAGCAGCGTAGTTATACAGAACACCGGGGAGCTGTTTTTT. As protein: CASSVVIQNTGELFF. The chain uses TRBV9 and TRBJ2-2; D is unclear. Trimming took 0 bases from V and 1 from J, leaving 7 bases between them. The germline V gene encodes CDR1 SGDLS and CDR2 YYNGEE. CDR3 size: 15 residues.

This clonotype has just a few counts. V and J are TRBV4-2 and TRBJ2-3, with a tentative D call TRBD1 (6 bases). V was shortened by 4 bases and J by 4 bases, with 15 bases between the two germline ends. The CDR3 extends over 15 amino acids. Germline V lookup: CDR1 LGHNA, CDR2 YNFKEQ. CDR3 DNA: TGTGCCAGCAGCCCCATGGACCAGGGGTCAGATACGCAGTATTTT. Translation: CASSPMDQGSDTQYF.

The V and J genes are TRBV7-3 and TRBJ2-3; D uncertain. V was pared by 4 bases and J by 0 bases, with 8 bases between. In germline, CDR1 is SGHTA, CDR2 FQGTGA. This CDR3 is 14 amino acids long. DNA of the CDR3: TGTGCCAGCAGCTCGGACGGAAGCACAGATACGCAGTATTTT. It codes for CASSSDGSTDTQYF.

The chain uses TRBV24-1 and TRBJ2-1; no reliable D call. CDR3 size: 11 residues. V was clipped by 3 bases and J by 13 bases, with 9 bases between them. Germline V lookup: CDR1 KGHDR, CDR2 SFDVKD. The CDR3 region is CATSDAYLQFF. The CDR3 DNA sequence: TGTGCCACCAGTGATGCGTACCTCCAGTTCTTC.

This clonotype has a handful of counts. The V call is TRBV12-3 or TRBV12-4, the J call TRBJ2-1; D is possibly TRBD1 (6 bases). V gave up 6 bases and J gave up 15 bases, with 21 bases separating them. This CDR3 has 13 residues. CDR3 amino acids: CASSMGYREALFF. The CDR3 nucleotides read TGTGCCAGCAGCATGGGGTACAGGGAAGCCCTGTTCTTC.

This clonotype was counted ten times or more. The CDR3 DNA reads TGTGCCAGCAGTCCCGCTTTCTTTGAGGCTAACTATGGCTACACCTTC. It specifies CASSPAFFEANYGYTF. This chain connects TRBV27 to TRBJ1-2, with D unresolved. V lost 5 bases and J lost 0, with 16 bases in between. CDR3 length: 16 amino acids. Looked up from germline, CDR1 is MNHEY and CDR2 is SMNVEV (reference sequence).